What follows are 23 T cell receptor beta chains derived from one specimen sequenced in a study of blood T cell repertoires in COVID-19 (dated by TCRdb to 2018 to 2020). Library creation used the immunoSEQ multiplex PCR assay. The clones in this table, taken by TCRdb from immuneACCESS, are in-frame only. Not every clone is retained; where verified, under half of the shortfall comes from an unresolved V gene, and the cause of the rest is unknown. This sample holds 95,000 or so clones; about 88% were observed only once. Approximately 1.2% of the sample comes from the top ten. Sequencing was performed on peripheral blood. The receptors originated from a man older than 75 with active or convalescent COVID-19.

The V gene is TRBV19, the J gene TRBJ1-1, with D maybe TRBD1 (6 bases). The CDR3 loop spans 15 amino acids. The V gene lost 6 bases and the J gene lost 4 bases, with 18 bases spanning the gap. Germline V lookup: CDR1 LNHDA, CDR2 SQIVND (reference sequence). The CDR3 sequence is CASSQYYRVPTEAFF. CDR3 nucleotides: TGTGCCAGTAGCCAATACTACAGGGTTCCCACTGAAGCTTTCTTT.

CDR3 sequence: CASRLADNEQFF. CDR3 in DNA: TGTGCCAGCAGACTAGCGGACAATGAGCAGTTCTTC. The chain employs TRBV18 and TRBJ2-1; 9 positions match TRBD2. The junction had 1 base not matched to a gene; V was cut back by 8 bases and J by 5 bases. Germline assignment: CDR1 KGHSH and CDR2 LQKENI. The CDR3 has 12 residues.

The chain links TRBV12-3 or TRBV12-4 to TRBJ2-7; the match to TRBD1 covers 7 bases. V gave up 9 bases and J gave up 7 bases; unmatched junction bases: 9. The CDR3 totals 12 residues. The CDR3: CASQDRAGEQYF. As DNA, the CDR3 is TGTGCCAGTCAAGACAGGGCCGGAGAGCAGTACTTC.

The chain has TRBV30 and TRBJ2-5, with D unresolved. The CDR3 is 13 amino acids. Looked up from germline, CDR1 is GTSNPN and CDR2 is SVGIG (reference sequence). V was cut by 0 bases and J by 4 bases, with 9 bases left in between. The CDR3 sequence: CAWSVLSSETQYF. The CDR3 nucleotides read TGTGCCTGGAGTGTATTATCGTCAGAGACCCAGTACTTC.

The chain links TRBV9 to TRBJ2-2, with 12 bases that match TRBD2. This CDR3 contains 16 residues. Germline V CDR1 and CDR2: SGDLS, YYNGEE. V was pared by 0 bases and J by 5 bases, with 2 bases of the junction left unmatched. The DNA of the CDR3 is TGTGCCAGCAGCGTAGCTACTAGCGGGAGGACCGGGGAGCTGTTTTTT. This encodes CASSVATSGRTGELFF.

This sequence joins TRBV24-1 and TRBJ2-1, with 7 nucleotides matching TRBD2. The V gene end was trimmed by 3 bases and the J gene end by 5 bases; junction bases not matched to a gene: 3. The CDR3 has 14 residues. CDR1 KGHDR and CDR2 SFDVKD come from the germline V gene. CDR3 coding DNA: TGTGCCACCAGTGATGGGGGGGTACACAATGAGCAGTTCTTC. Its protein product is CATSDGGVHNEQFF.

V gene TRBV27 combines with J gene TRBJ2-1, with unresolved D. Germline CDR1 MNHEY, CDR2 SMNVEV (reference sequence). CDR3 length: 12 residues. The ends were cut back, 5 bases at V and 1 base at J, with 3 bases in the middle. This CDR3 is CASSRSYNEQFF. CDR3 coding DNA: TGTGCCAGCAGTCGGTCCTACAATGAGCAGTTCTTC.

V is TRBV4-3 and J is TRBJ2-1; 7 bases line up with TRBD2. The J segment lost 8 bases and the V segment lost 0 bases, leaving 4 bases of the junction unmatched. Germline CDR1 is LGHNA and CDR2 is YSLEER. The CDR3 contains 14 residues. The chain's CDR3 is CASSQEALADEQFF. DNA of the CDR3: TGCGCCAGCAGCCAAGAGGCCCTAGCGGATGAGCAGTTCTTC.

The rearrangement links TRBV12-3 or TRBV12-4 to TRBJ2-2; unclear D gene. This CDR3 has 12 residues. V was pared by 7 bases and J by 7 bases, with 10 bases between. CDR3 nucleotides: TGTGCCAGCACCTTAGCCGGCGGGGAGCTGTTTTTT. Translated: CASTLAGGELFF.

This chain connects TRBV7-3 to TRBJ1-1; D not resolved. Germline V gives CDR1 SGHTA, CDR2 FQGTGA. The CDR3 consists of 13 residues. Trimming took off 2 bases at V and 3 bases at J, with 7 bases between the two ends. The CDR3 loop is CASSLLADTEAFF. The CDR3 coding sequence is TGTGCCAGCAGCTTATTGGCAGACACTGAAGCTTTCTTT.

The chain employs TRBV29-1 and TRBJ1-1, with 8 bases matching TRBD1. This CDR3 contains 13 residues. CDR1 and CDR2 (germline): SQVTM, ANQGSEA. V trimming: 6 bases; J trimming: 5 bases; junction bases outside the gene matches: 8. The DNA of the CDR3 is TGCAGCGTGGGAGGACAGGGCTGGACTGAAGCTTTCTTT. Encoded protein: CSVGGQGWTEAFF.

The chain carries TRBV4-1 and TRBJ2-7; 9 bases fit TRBD2. CDR3 length equals 16 residues. Unmatched junction bases numbered 7, after V lost 3 bases and J lost 1 base. The germline CDR1 and CDR2 sequences are MGHRA and YSYEKL. CDR3 protein: CASSQQTSGWSYEQYF. CDR3 in DNA: TGCGCCAGCAGCCAGCAAACTAGCGGGTGGTCCTACGAGCAGTACTTC.

V gene TRBV30 combines with J gene TRBJ1-6; D is possibly TRBD1 (5 bases). This CDR3 is built from 15 residues. CDR1 GTSNPN and CDR2 SVGIG come from the germline V gene (reference sequence). CDR3 sequence reads: CAYSTGSSYNSPLHF. The CDR3 DNA follows: TGTGCTTACTCTACAGGAAGCTCCTATAATTCACCCCTCCACTTT.

The rearrangement uses TRBV5-1 and TRBJ2-3; 9 bases agree with TRBD2. Germline-derived CDR1 and CDR2 are SGHRS and YFSETQ. V lost 0 bases, J lost 3 bases, and 2 bases stayed unmatched. This CDR3 is 15 amino acids long. In DNA, the CDR3 is TGCGCCAGCAGCTTGGGTCTAGCGGGAACAGATACGCAGTATTTT. This codes for CASSLGLAGTDTQYF. Using reference TRBV5-1 and TRBJ2-3 for the parts outside the CDR3, the full variable domain is KAGVTQTPRYLIKTRGQQVTLSCSPISGHRSVSWYQQTPGQGLQFLFEYFSETQRNKGNFPGRFSGRQFSNSRSEMNVSTLELGDSALYLCASSLGLAGTDTQYFGPGTRLTVL.

The chain is built from TRBV2 and TRBJ1-5, with D perhaps matching TRBD1 (6 bases). The length of the CDR3 is 15 residues. Germline V gene data show CDR1 as SNHLY and CDR2 as FYNNEI. V was cut by 4 bases and J by 1 base, with 11 bases left in between. CDR3 bases: TGTGCCAGCAGTGGGGCAGGGGAAAGCAATCAGCCCCAGCATTTT. It yields the protein CASSGAGESNQPQHF.

The J gene is TRBJ2-5, the V gene TRBV7-9, with D hard to call. This CDR3 has 12 residues. The V gene lost 2 bases and the J gene lost 5 bases, with 6 bases spanning the gap. The germline CDR1 and CDR2 sequences are SEHNR and FQNEAQ (reference sequence). The CDR3 DNA follows: TGTGCCAGCAGCTTAAGGCGGGAGACCCAGTACTTC. This sequence encodes CASSLRRETQYF.

The chain is built from TRBV5-1 and TRBJ1-2, with 10 bases identical to TRBD1. The V gene's germline CDR1 is SGHRS and CDR2 YFSETQ. This CDR3 spans 14 amino acids. V lost 2 bases to trimming and J lost 8 bases; unmatched junction nucleotides: 6. CDR3 sequence (DNA): TGCGCCAGCAGCTTTAGCCGGGACAGGGGAGGCTACACCTTC. Translating gives CASSFSRDRGGYTF.

The chain couples TRBV5-1 to TRBJ2-5; a weak D match, TRBD1 (6 bases). CDR1 is SGHRS, CDR2 YFSETQ, per germline. The CDR3 has 13 residues. Trimming left V 6 bases short and J 4 bases short, with 13 bases between. The CDR3 DNA sequence: TGCGCCAGCAACAGGGCTAACGGAGAGACCCAGTACTTC. It is translated as CASNRANGETQYF.

The J gene is TRBJ2-7, the V gene TRBV4-3; 13 bases are a match to TRBD2. J gave up 7 bases and V 3 bases, and 6 bases lay outside the gene matches. The CDR3 covers 15 residues. Germline CDR1 is LGHNA and CDR2 is YSLEER. The CDR3 sequence: CASSHGTSGALEQYF. CDR3 coding DNA: TGCGCCAGCAGCCACGGGACTAGCGGGGCCTTGGAGCAGTACTTC.

This clone turned up a few times. V gene TRBV6-6 combines with J gene TRBJ2-1, with D possibly being TRBD2 (6 bases). Trimming removed 3 bases at V and 9 bases at J, with 15 bases between. The CDR3 spans 14 residues. Germline V CDR1 and CDR2: MNHNY, SVGAGI (reference sequence). CDR3 amino acids: CASSYTGVMAEQFF. The CDR3 nucleotides read TGTGCCAGCAGTTATACGGGAGTTATGGCTGAGCAGTTCTTC.

The chain uses TRBV2 and TRBJ2-5; 9 positions match TRBD2. Losses at the gene ends were 3 bases for V and 2 bases for J; bases not matched to a gene: 1. The CDR3 consists of 14 residues. In germline, CDR1 is SNHLY, CDR2 FYNNEI. The CDR3 protein is CASSETSGQETQYF. For the CDR3, the DNA is TGTGCCAGCAGTGAGACTAGCGGACAAGAGACCCAGTACTTC.

This chain links TRBV5-4 with TRBJ1-1; possible D gene TRBD1, 6 bases. The germline gives CDR1 SGHNT, CDR2 YYREEE (reference sequence). The V end was cut by 3 bases, the J end by 1 base, with 19 bases between. The CDR3 has 17 amino acids. The CDR3 spells CASSSPGQEVPNTEAFF. CDR3 sequence (DNA): TGTGCCAGCAGCTCGCCGGGACAAGAAGTTCCGAACACTGAAGCTTTCTTT.

The rearrangement joins TRBV19 to TRBJ2-1, with D maybe TRBD2 (5 bases). Trimming cost V 8 bases and J 6 bases, with 17 bases left between them. Germline V lookup: CDR1 LNHDA, CDR2 SQIVND (reference sequence). CDR3 length: 14 amino acids. The CDR3 DNA sequence: TGTGCCAGTCATGGTGGTAGCGCCATCAATGAGCAGTTCTTC. It encodes CASHGGSAINEQFF.